These 4 T cell receptor beta chains were all obtained from the same sample, sequenced in a study of T cells in localized non-small cell lung cancer. Profiled with immunoSEQ multiplex PCR; TCRdb holds only in-frame clones, not every one. The sample comprises about 35,000 clones, roughly 80% of which are singletons, and 17% rests with the top ten. The material sequenced was peripheral blood, taken before any cancer treatment. Receptors originate from a male donor at least 60 years old with stage III squamous cell lung carcinoma.

V gene TRBV7-3 combines with J gene TRBJ2-5; the D gene is possibly TRBD1 (5 bases). CDR3 length equals 13 residues. With 1 base removed from V and 5 bases from J, the gap between germline ends came to 8 bases. Germline CDR1 and CDR2: SGHTA and FQGTGA. The CDR3 DNA is TGTGCCAGCAGCTTAATGGCAGGGGAGACCCAGTACTTC. It codes for CASSLMAGETQYF. Drawing the rest from reference TRBV7-3 and TRBJ2-5, the complete variable domain is GAGVSQTPSNKVTEKGKYVELRCDPISGHTALYWYRQSLGQGPEFLIYFQGTGAADDSGLPNDRFFAVRPEGSVSTLKIQRTERGDSAVYLCASSLMAGETQYFGPGTRLLVL.

The chain joins TRBV5-1 to TRBJ2-1, with D possibly being TRBD2 (5 bases). The germline V gene has CDR1 SGHRS and CDR2 YFSETQ. The CDR3 is 13 residues long. Trimming cost V 0 bases and J 8 bases, with 9 bases left between them. CDR3 nucleotides: TGCGCCAGCAGCTTGGACGGGGTCGATGAGCAGTTCTTC. Its protein is CASSLDGVDEQFF.

The V call is TRBV2, the J call TRBJ2-5, with D unclear. Trimming shortened V by 4 bases and J by 3 bases, and 9 bases separated the two germline ends. The length of the CDR3 is 13 residues. Germline CDR1 is SNHLY and CDR2 is FYNNEI. The CDR3 loop reads CASSADLEETQYF. The DNA for the CDR3 is TGTGCCAGCAGTGCGGATTTGGAAGAGACCCAGTACTTC.

The genes are TRBV4-1 and TRBJ2-1; maybe TRBD1 (6 bases). This CDR3 comprises 16 residues. V was pared by 0 bases and J by 2 bases, with 11 bases between. The germline gives CDR1 MGHRA, CDR2 YSYEKL. In DNA form, the CDR3 reads TGCGCCAGCAGCCAAGATCCCGGGACAACCTACAATGAGCAGTTCTTC. Amino acid sequence: CASSQDPGTTYNEQFF.